The subject of this entry is one T cell receptor beta chain. The RNA, 0.5 to 1 ug, was put through reverse transcription using random hexamers. A single record per CDR3 protein comes from TCRdb applying MiXCR to the immunoSEQ multiplex PCR reads. This table has about 130,000 distinct CDR3 sequences, roughly 93% appearing once. This sample stems from a study of CD8 T cells in Susac syndrome. Stable or active relapsing-remitting multiple sclerosis, untreated and meeting revised McDonald criteria, defined the controls. TEMRA cells were FACS-enriched and CD8+ and CD4+ T cells negatively isolated. Germline CDR1 and CDR2: DFQATT and SNEGSKA (reference sequence). CDR3 length: 13 amino acids. Trimming removed 5 bases at V and 4 bases at J, with 15 bases between.

This sequence originates from a human donor with multiple sclerosis. Sample: CD8+ T cells from PBMCs. The chain combines TRBV20-1 with TRBJ2-7, with D perhaps assigned TRBD1 or TRBD2 (6 bases each). CDR3 in DNA: TGCAGTGCTCTATTGGGGGGCAGGTACGAGCAGTACTTC. This sequence encodes CSALLGGRYEQYF.